This T cell receptor beta chain was found in a study of T cell repertoires in cytomegalovirus infection. As to this clonotype: Its antigen is still unknown.

Findings and limits, study-wide: There were HLA-C-restricted CMV-specific TCR beta clonotypes dominating the ex vivo response.

TCRdb re-derived calls from the reads in MiXCR, one entry per CDR3 protein. The sample carries roughly 730,000 distinct CDR3 sequences, about 33% recorded once. Germline loops: CDR1 SGHAT, CDR2 FQNNGV. The CDR3 loop spans 15 amino acids. J gave up 5 bases and V 8 bases, and 12 bases lay outside the gene matches. This TCR came from a human donor in good health (CMV status not recorded). Some clones in this sample may be carry-over from other donors' samples. The chain combines TRBV11-2 with TRBJ2-5, with TRBD2 matching over 9 bases. The source material was cultured PBMCs, sampled from culture after CMV antigen stimulation. This CDR3 reads CASVPASSGAETQYF. Written as DNA, the CDR3 is TGTGCCAGCGTACCGGCGTCTAGCGGGGCGGAGACCCAGTACTTC.